Each of the 17 T cell receptor beta chains below was sequenced from the same sample in a study of OX40 agonist ivuxolimab in advanced cancers. Assay: immunoSEQ multiplex PCR; the TCRdb copy retains only in-frame clones and omits some. In the table there are roughly 90,000 clones, roughly 93% of which are singletons. Sequences were derived from CD4+ or CD8+ T cells sorted from blood, sampled in a trial of the OX40 agonist ivuxolimab. Source of these receptors: an adult with an advanced solid tumor such as melanoma, head and neck, liver or kidney cancer.

The chain recombines TRBV18 with TRBJ1-2; 7 nucleotides align to TRBD1. Germline V CDR1 and CDR2: KGHSH, LQKENI. There are 13 residues in the CDR3. The junction had 8 bases not matched to a gene; V was cut back by 4 bases and J by 9 bases. CDR3 bases: TGTGCCAGCTCACAACCGGGACAGATAAGCTACACCTTC. Its translation: CASSQPGQISYTF.

The CDR3 coding sequence is TGTGCCAGCAGCTTAGGGGCGCACACTGAAGCTTTCTTT. Translation: CASSLGAHTEAFF. The rearrangement links TRBV11-2 to TRBJ1-1; no clear D. The CDR3 runs to 13 residues. Trimming took 1 base from V and 3 from J, leaving 6 bases between them. Germline-derived CDR1 and CDR2 are SGHAT and FQNNGV.

The chain has TRBV28 and TRBJ2-5, with unresolved D. Germline lookup yields CDR1 MDHEN and CDR2 SYDVKM. V was shortened by 6 bases and J by 0 bases, with 8 bases between the two germline ends. This CDR3 region has 13 residues. The CDR3 reads CASRLEYQETQYF. In DNA, the CDR3 is TGTGCCAGCAGGTTAGAGTACCAAGAGACCCAGTACTTC.

The rearrangement joins TRBV4-2 to TRBJ2-1; 14 nucleotides align to TRBD2. Germline trimming cut 6 bases from V and 4 bases from J; bases unmatched to any gene: 11. This CDR3 has 18 amino acids. From germline, CDR1 is LGHNA and CDR2 YNFKEQ. As DNA, the CDR3 is TGTGCCAGCAGGCTGACCCTGGGACTAGCGGGAGAGTACAATGAGCAGTTCTTC. Encoded protein: CASRLTLGLAGEYNEQFF.

The CDR3 here is CASSLARGVSYNEQFF. The CDR3 DNA is TGTGCCAGCAGCTTAGCCCGTGGTGTGTCCTACAATGAGCAGTTCTTC. This chain uses TRBV11-2 with TRBJ2-1; D gene ambiguous. There are 16 residues in the CDR3. Germline V gene lookup returns CDR1 SGHAT and CDR2 FQNNGV. V was shortened by 1 base and J by 1 base, with 11 bases between the two germline ends. The full variable domain, completed using reference TRBV11-2 and TRBJ2-1, is EAGVAQSPRYKIIEKRQSVAFWCNPISGHATLYWYQQILGQGPKLLIQFQNNGVVDDSQLPKDRFSAERLKGVDSTLKIQPAKLEDSAVYLCASSLARGVSYNEQFFGPGTRLTVL.

Here the CDR3 reads CASSPSGLAGVNEQFF. The CDR3 bases are TGTGCCAGCTCGCCGTCGGGACTAGCGGGAGTAAATGAGCAGTTCTTC. The chain employs TRBV18 and TRBJ2-1; 14 bases are a match to TRBD2. Germline V lookup: CDR1 KGHSH, CDR2 LQKENI. The CDR3 is made up of 16 amino acids. The V and J ends lost 6 bases and 7 bases, in that order; junction bases with no gene match: 8.

The genes are TRBV7-6 and TRBJ2-1, with D perhaps matching TRBD2 (7 bases). The CDR3 has 19 amino acids. V dropped 4 bases and J dropped 5 bases, with 27 bases sitting between them. Germline V CDR1 and CDR2: SGHVS, FNYEAQ. The CDR3: CASSYRDIGAGVLDNEQFF. The CDR3 DNA is TGTGCCAGCAGCTACCGGGACATCGGGGCGGGAGTACTGGACAATGAGCAGTTCTTC.

This clone is a singleton in its sample. The chain combines TRBV2 with TRBJ2-1, with TRBD2 identical over 9 bases. The CDR3 has 15 residues. Germline-derived CDR1 and CDR2 are SNHLY and FYNNEI. The ends lost 2 bases at V and 9 bases at J; junction bases unmatched: 8. The CDR3 nucleotides are TGTGCCAGCAGTGAAAGGGCGGGAGGGCCCGGTGAGCAGTTCTTC. This codes for CASSERAGGPGEQFF.

The chain's CDR3 is CASDLAGVARIEQFF. The CDR3 DNA reads as TGTGCCAGCGACCTAGCGGGAGTCGCCCGGATCGAGCAGTTCTTC. This chain links TRBV7-2 with TRBJ2-1; 10 bases map to TRBD2. The junction had 14 bases not matched to a gene; V was cut back by 8 bases and J by 10 bases. CDR3 length: 15 residues. Germline lookup yields CDR1 SGHTA and CDR2 FQGNSA.

This clone has only a few counts. V usage is TRBV19 and J usage is TRBJ2-7; TRBD1 agrees at 7 bases. J lost 3 bases, V lost 6 bases, and 8 bases had no gene match. Germline CDR1 LNHDA, CDR2 SQIVND (reference sequence). The CDR3 spans 14 residues. CDR3 loop: CASSLQGQSYEQYF. Written as DNA, the CDR3 is TGTGCCAGTAGCTTACAGGGACAGAGCTACGAGCAGTACTTC. The entire variable domain, with the rest obtained from reference TRBV19 and TRBJ2-7, is as follows: DGGITQSPKYLFRKEGQNVTLSCEQNLNHDAMYWYRQDPGQGLRLIYYSQIVNDFQKGDIAEGYSVSREKKESFPLTVTSAQKNPTAFYLCASSLQGQSYEQYFGPGTRLTVT.

The V call is TRBV18, the J call TRBJ2-1, with D possibly being TRBD2 (5 bases). The germline CDR1 and CDR2 sequences are KGHSH and LQKENI. This CDR3 has 13 residues. Trimming took 5 bases from V and 3 from J, leaving 8 bases between them. The CDR3: CASSTGIYNEQFF. As DNA, the CDR3 is TGTGCCAGCTCAACCGGGATCTACAATGAGCAGTTCTTC.

The gene calls are TRBV30 and TRBJ2-1; TRBD2 aligns across 11 bases. This CDR3 is 15 amino acids long. The trim removed 3 bases at V and 3 bases at J, leaving 4 bases unmatched. From germline, CDR1 is GTSNPN and CDR2 SVGIG (reference sequence). The CDR3 DNA reads TGTGCCTGGAGCGACGGGACTAGCGGCTACAATGAGCAGTTCTTC. This sequence encodes CAWSDGTSGYNEQFF.

V is TRBV2 and J is TRBJ1-4, with D perhaps matching TRBD1 (6 bases). CDR1 is SNHLY and CDR2 is FYNNEI in the germline V gene. The ends were cut back, 7 bases at V and 4 bases at J, with 13 bases in the middle. CDR3 length equals 14 residues. CDR3: CASNVQGRNEKLFF. CDR3 nucleotide sequence: TGTGCCAGCAACGTTCAGGGGCGTAATGAAAAACTGTTTTTT.

The chain carries TRBV5-5 and TRBJ1-5, with TRBD1 matching over 7 bases. V lost 4 bases, J lost 3 bases, and 7 bases stayed unmatched. Per the germline V gene, CDR1 is SGHKS and CDR2 is YYEKEE (reference sequence). This CDR3 has 15 amino acids. CDR3 DNA: TGTGCCAGCAGCCGGCAGACAGGGCACAATCAGCCCCAGCATTTT. It yields the protein CASSRQTGHNQPQHF.

The V call is TRBV5-1, the J call TRBJ2-7; D may be TRBD2 (6 bases). The V and J ends lost 4 bases and 2 bases respectively, with 19 bases between them. The CDR3 sequence is 16 residues long. Germline values: CDR1 SGHRS, CDR2 YFSETQ. This chain's CDR3 is CASSHKASAEPYEQYF. CDR3 DNA: TGCGCCAGCAGCCACAAAGCTAGCGCTGAACCCTACGAGCAGTACTTC.

V and J are TRBV7-2 and TRBJ2-2; TRBD2 aligns across 9 bases. The CDR3 runs 14 residues. Germline V gene data show CDR1 as SGHTA and CDR2 as FQGNSA. J lost 5 bases, V lost 8 bases, and 6 bases had no gene match. CDR3 nucleotide sequence: TGTGCCAGCGGGGGACTAGCAAGGACCGGGGAGCTGTTTTTT. This sequence encodes CASGGLARTGELFF. Full variable domain (missing parts from reference TRBV7-2 and TRBJ2-2): GAGVSQSPSNKVTEKGKDVELRCDPISGHTALYWYRQSLGQGLEFLIYFQGNSAPDKSGLPSDRFSAERTGGSVSTLTIQRTQQEDSAVYLCASGGLARTGELFFGEGSRLTVL.

This chain joins TRBV7-9 and TRBJ2-2; 8 bases are a match to TRBD2. Germline CDR1 is SEHNR and CDR2 is FQNEAQ (reference sequence). V dropped 5 bases and J dropped 6; count of bases not matched to a gene: 2. The CDR3 is 13 residues long. This CDR3 is CASSGREAGELFF. The CDR3 bases are TGTGCCAGCAGCGGGCGGGAGGCCGGGGAGCTGTTTTTT.